The clone carrying this T cell receptor (beta chain) was counted at least ten times. Its target is unknown. The data derive from a study of neurological immune-mediated disorders. Study-wide results and caveats: No CDR3 amino acid sequences recurred among expanded clones across subjects, suggesting private repertoires in all groups.

TCRdb reprocessed the 5' RACE reads with MiXCR, giving one entry per CDR3 protein. The sample gives about 59,000 distinct CDR3 sequences, about 12% of which show up once; about 10% is in the top ten. The clonotype originates from a woman between 55 and 75 years old with HTLV-1-associated myelopathy (HAM/TSP). Material for sequencing was PBMCs.

The CDR3 region is CASSFAGTAGETQYF. The CDR3 DNA is TGTGCCAGCAGTTTCGCCGGGACCGCTGGGGAGACCCAGTACTTC. The chain couples TRBV12-3 or TRBV12-4 to TRBJ2-5; D might be TRBD1 or TRBD2, each matching 5 bases. The CDR3 runs 15 residues. V gave up 3 bases and J gave up 5 bases, with 16 bases separating them.